The present entry profiles one T cell receptor (beta chain) with its context. Its antigen is unknown. The sample is drawn from a study of OX40 agonist ivuxolimab in advanced cancers. Whole-study results and caveats: Among the lowest peripheral clonal expansion occurred in 0.1-3.0 mg/kg partial responders.

Assay: immunoSEQ multiplex PCR; the TCRdb copy retains only in-frame clones and omits some. The sample carries approximately 60,000 clones, more than 90% recorded once. The trim removed 0 bases at V and 5 bases at J, leaving 4 bases unmatched. Looked up from germline, CDR1 is WNHNN and CDR2 is SYGVQD (reference sequence). The CDR3 is 16 residues long. The sequences come from CD4+ or CD8+ T cells sorted from blood, collected in a trial of the OX40 agonist ivuxolimab. This TCR was sampled from an adult with an advanced solid tumor such as melanoma, head and neck, liver or kidney cancer. The chain recombines TRBV10-1 with TRBJ2-5, with 12 bases lining up with TRBD1. CDR3 protein: CASSESGTGGRETQYF. In DNA form, the CDR3 reads TGCGCCAGCAGTGAGTCGGGGACAGGGGGCCGGGAGACCCAGTACTTC.